Below are 30 T cell receptor beta chains sequenced from a single sample in a study of T cells after yellow fever vaccination. TCRdb used MiXCR to reprocess the 5' RACE reads, holding one entry per CDR3 protein. This sample has 340,000 or so distinct CDR3 sequences, with approximately 13% found just once. The sample was CD4+ T cells sorted from PBMCs, taken 15 days after the yellow fever booster vaccination. The receptors shown here come from a man aged 18 to 29 who received the YFV17D yellow fever vaccine.

The chain is built from TRBV4-2 and TRBJ2-1; the D is unclear. The CDR3 consists of 14 residues. Trimming shortened V by 0 bases and J by 4 bases, and 7 bases separated the two germline ends. Looked up from germline, CDR1 is LGHNA and CDR2 is YNFKEQ. Here the CDR3 DNA reads TGTGCCAGCAGCCAAGATATTAGGTACAATGAGCAGTTCTTC. Protein: CASSQDIRYNEQFF.

This clonotype appeared many times. CDR3 sequence (DNA): TGTGCCAGCAGCCATCGGGACAGCAATCAGCCCCAGCATTTT. This gives the protein CASSHRDSNQPQHF. This chain joins TRBV4-2 and TRBJ1-5; D perhaps matches TRBD1 (5 bases). Germline-derived CDR1 and CDR2 are LGHNA and YNFKEQ. The V and J ends lost 3 bases and 1 base respectively, with 7 bases between them. The CDR3 is 14 residues long.

In this sample, this clonotype turned up a few times. The V and J genes are TRBV6-5 and TRBJ1-2, with TRBD1 identical over 9 bases. With 2 bases clipped from V and 4 bases from J, the junction kept 2 bases outside the gene matches. Germline CDR1 is MNHEY and CDR2 is SVGAGI. The CDR3 sequence is 14 residues long. This CDR3 reads CASSYGQGFYGYTF. CDR3 nucleotides: TGTGCCAGCAGTTACGGACAGGGGTTCTATGGCTACACCTTC.

The chain uses TRBV6-2 or TRBV6-3 and TRBJ1-1; D is perhaps TRBD1 (6 bases). Per germline, CDR1 MNHEY and CDR2 SVGEGT. V lost 8 bases to trimming and J lost 1 base, with 20 bases between them. The CDR3 loop spans 16 amino acids. CDR3 sequence (DNA): TGTGCCAGCCATCAACTTCAGGGGCGAGGGAACACTGAAGCTTTCTTT. This codes for CASHQLQGRGNTEAFF.

The chain recombines TRBV12-3 or TRBV12-4 with TRBJ1-6; D gene ambiguous. V shed 3 bases and J shed 5 bases, with 5 bases lying between them. The CDR3 length is 13 residues. CDR3 sequence: CASSFRDNSPLHF. Here the CDR3 DNA reads TGTGCCAGCAGTTTCCGGGATAATTCACCCCTCCACTTT.

This sequence joins TRBV2 and TRBJ2-1, with 15 positions matching TRBD2. There are 18 residues in the CDR3. Germline lookup yields CDR1 SNHLY and CDR2 FYNNEI. Losses at the gene ends were 6 bases for V and 0 bases for J; bases not matched to a gene: 6. Here the CDR3 reads CASSHRTSGGASYNEQFF. CDR3 in DNA: TGTGCCAGCAGCCATAGGACTAGCGGGGGGGCCTCCTACAATGAGCAGTTCTTC.

The V call is TRBV5-1, the J call TRBJ2-5; a weak D match, TRBD2 (5 bases). Germline lookup yields CDR1 SGHRS and CDR2 YFSETQ. Trimming removed 3 bases at V and 3 bases at J, with 12 bases between. The CDR3 contains 14 residues. CDR3 sequence reads: CASSSTTREETQYF. For the CDR3, the DNA is TGCGCCAGCAGCTCCACTACTAGGGAAGAGACCCAGTACTTC.

This clonotype has a handful of counts. The gene calls are TRBV4-1 and TRBJ2-1; maybe TRBD2 (6 bases). This CDR3 contains 17 residues. Trimming stripped 3 bases from V and 0 bases from J, with 15 bases between. CDR1 and CDR2 from the germline V gene are MGHRA and YSYEKL. DNA for the CDR3: TGCGCCAGCAGCCAGCACCGGGACTTCAGCTCCTACAATGAGCAGTTCTTC. Protein sequence: CASSQHRDFSSYNEQFF.

This clonotype has at least ten counts. J is TRBJ1-2 and V is TRBV4-2, with D perhaps TRBD1 (5 bases). The CDR3 is 17 amino acids. The germline gives CDR1 LGHNA, CDR2 YNFKEQ. The V and J ends lost 0 bases and 5 bases respectively, with 19 bases between them. CDR3 sequence (DNA): TGTGCCAGCAGCCAAGATGCGTCGGGCGCTGGGGGGTATGGCTACACCTTC. It translates to CASSQDASGAGGYGYTF.

This clonotype has just a few counts. The chain employs TRBV20-1 and TRBJ2-4, with D possibly TRBD2 on 7 matching bases. Germline CDR1 is DFQATT and CDR2 is SNEGSKA (reference sequence). Between the trimmed V and J ends, which lost 5 bases and 2 bases, there was a span of 19 bases. The length of the CDR3 is 16 residues. CDR3: CSAGGWGGPTKNIQYF. The CDR3 DNA sequence: TGCAGTGCTGGCGGGTGGGGGGGGCCAACCAAAAACATTCAGTACTTC.

This clonotype was recorded once. V and J are TRBV12-3 or TRBV12-4 and TRBJ2-5; 9 nucleotides line up with TRBD2. The CDR3 runs to 16 residues. The J segment lost 5 bases and the V segment lost 6 bases, leaving 13 bases of the junction unmatched. As DNA, the CDR3 is TGTGCCAGCAGCCCCGGCGCGGGGGGGTTTGGGGAGACCCAGTACTTC. It specifies CASSPGAGGFGETQYF.

Only a few counts were recorded for this clonotype. The chain recombines TRBV11-1 with TRBJ2-3, with D tentatively TRBD1 (6 bases). Germline CDR1 is SGHAT and CDR2 is FQDESV (reference sequence). V was shortened by 6 bases and J by 2 bases, with 12 bases between the two germline ends. This CDR3 is 14 amino acids long. The chain's CDR3 is CASRTMGATDTQYF. CDR3 coding DNA: TGTGCCAGCAGAACCATGGGGGCCACAGATACGCAGTATTTT.

The sample holds a few counts of this clonotype. This chain connects TRBV20-1 to TRBJ1-1, with a weak D call TRBD1 (5 bases). Between the trimmed V and J ends, which lost 5 bases and 0 bases, there was a span of 13 bases. The length of the CDR3 is 14 residues. Germline assignment: CDR1 DFQATT and CDR2 SNEGSKA (reference sequence). DNA of the CDR3: TGCAGTGCTCCACCTCCGGGGCTGAACACTGAAGCTTTCTTT. Translating gives CSAPPPGLNTEAFF.

Only a few counts were recorded for this clonotype. The chain recombines TRBV28 with TRBJ2-7; D could derive from TRBD1 or TRBD2 (5 bases each). This CDR3 comprises 15 residues. The germline gives CDR1 MDHEN, CDR2 SYDVKM. The germline V and J ends were trimmed by 6 bases and 5 bases, with 20 bases remaining between them. Written as DNA, the CDR3 is TGTGCCAGCAGCCCAGGGTCCGAGGGGCGGGACGAGCAGTACGTC. Amino acids: CASSPGSEGRDEQYV.

J is TRBJ1-2 and V is TRBV18; 8 nucleotides align to TRBD1. The CDR3 spans 14 residues. J lost 4 bases, V lost 6 bases, and 7 bases had no gene match. CDR1 and CDR2 from the germline V gene are KGHSH and LQKENI. As DNA, the CDR3 is TGTGCCAGCTCGCCATTCGACAGGGGCTATGGCTACACCTTC. It is translated as CASSPFDRGYGYTF.

A few counts support this clonotype. The gene calls are TRBV4-3 and TRBJ2-5; D unclear. Germline V lookup: CDR1 LGHNA, CDR2 YSLEER. This CDR3 is built from 14 residues. V shed 0 bases and J shed 7 bases, with 12 bases lying between them. This CDR3 reads CASSQEGRGVTQYF. In DNA form, the CDR3 reads TGCGCCAGCAGCCAAGAAGGTCGTGGGGTGACCCAGTACTTC.

The chain is built from TRBV4-3 and TRBJ2-3; a possible D gene is TRBD1 (5 bases). Trimming shortened V by 1 base and J by 5 bases, and 7 bases separated the two germline ends. The germline CDR1 and CDR2 sequences are LGHNA and YSLEER. The CDR3 is made up of 13 amino acids. CDR3 in DNA: TGCGCCAGCAGCCAAGTCAGGGTAGATACGCAGTATTTT. It codes for CASSQVRVDTQYF.

V gene TRBV7-9 combines with J gene TRBJ2-5, with TRBD1 matching over 7 bases. This CDR3 has 15 amino acids. J gave up 4 bases and V 1 base, and 6 bases lay outside the gene matches. The germline V gene encodes CDR1 SEHNR and CDR2 FQNEAQ (reference sequence). The chain's CDR3 is CASSLGQGGGETQYF. The CDR3 coding sequence is TGTGCCAGCAGCTTAGGACAGGGCGGCGGAGAGACCCAGTACTTC.

This clonotype was seen a handful of times. V and J are TRBV29-1 and TRBJ2-3; no clear D gene. Trimming pared 0 bases from V and 4 bases from J, leaving 8 bases between. This CDR3 is built from 13 residues. Germline V lookup: CDR1 SQVTM, CDR2 ANQGSEA. CDR3 nucleotides: TGCAGCGTTGAAGACAGAGTGGCAGATACGCAGTATTTT. This gives the protein CSVEDRVADTQYF.

The chain has TRBV6-5 and TRBJ1-3; D unclear. In germline, CDR1 is MNHEY, CDR2 SVGAGI. The CDR3 totals 14 residues. V lost 1 base to trimming and J lost 0 bases, with 4 bases between them. This chain's CDR3 is CASSYWSSGNTIYF. The CDR3, as DNA: TGTGCCAGCAGTTACTGGAGCTCTGGAAACACCATATATTTT.

There are a few counts of this clonotype. The chain is built from TRBV7-3 and TRBJ1-6; 7 positions match TRBD1. V lost 3 bases and J lost 8; bases outside the gene matches: 1. The CDR3 is made up of 13 amino acids. Germline V gene data show CDR1 as SGHTA and CDR2 as FQGTGA. CDR3 nucleotide sequence: TGTGCCAGCAGCTTTCAGGGGGATTCACCCCTCCACTTT. Its protein is CASSFQGDSPLHF.

The chain couples TRBV5-1 to TRBJ2-7; TRBD2 is a possible D gene (6 bases). The germline V and J ends were trimmed by 2 bases and 7 bases, with 13 bases remaining between them. Germline assignment: CDR1 SGHRS and CDR2 YFSETQ. The CDR3 has 13 amino acids. The CDR3 is CASSLTPAGEQYV. CDR3 DNA: TGCGCCAGCAGCTTAACCCCGGCGGGGGAGCAGTACGTC.

This clonotype was found a few times. This chain joins TRBV7-2 and TRBJ1-5, with D uncertain. This CDR3 contains 13 residues. The germline CDR1 and CDR2 sequences are SGHTA and FQGNSA. Between the trimmed V and J ends, which lost 8 bases and 3 bases, there was a span of 11 bases. The CDR3 bases are TGTGCCAGCGGAGGTGTAAACAATCAGCCCCAGCATTTT. Amino acid sequence: CASGGVNNQPQHF.

The chain has TRBV7-9 and TRBJ2-3; 10 bases map to TRBD2. The CDR3 has 15 amino acids. CDR1 and CDR2 (germline): SEHNR, FQNEAQ (reference sequence). V gave up 4 bases and J gave up 4 bases; unmatched junction bases: 5. In DNA, the CDR3 is TGTGCCAGCAGCTATTGGACTAGCGGCGCAGATACGCAGTATTTT. This sequence encodes CASSYWTSGADTQYF.

The rearrangement joins TRBV20-1 to TRBJ2-5, with D possibly matching TRBD1 (6 bases). Germline lookup yields CDR1 DFQATT and CDR2 SNEGSKA (reference sequence). The germline V and J ends were trimmed by 0 bases and 4 bases, with 15 bases remaining between them. CDR3 length equals 15 residues. The CDR3 coding sequence is TGCAGTGCTAGAGATCCCGTGACAGGCCGAGAGACCCAGTACTTC. It specifies CSARDPVTGRETQYF.

The chain couples TRBV6-6 to TRBJ2-3; 8 bases align to TRBD1. The CDR3 totals 15 residues. The trim removed 0 bases at V and 6 bases at J, leaving 5 bases unmatched. In germline, CDR1 is MNHNY, CDR2 SVGAGI (reference sequence). The CDR3 protein is CASSYSRQGSDTQYF. Written as DNA, the CDR3 is TGTGCCAGCAGTTACTCCCGACAGGGGAGCGATACGCAGTATTTT.

The J gene is TRBJ2-2, the V gene TRBV5-1; D remains unclear. The CDR3 length is 14 residues. V was cut by 0 bases and J by 3 bases, with 6 bases left in between. Germline CDR1 SGHRS, CDR2 YFSETQ. The chain's CDR3 is CASSLGSYTGELFF. The CDR3 DNA follows: TGCGCCAGCAGCTTGGGATCTTACACCGGGGAGCTGTTTTTT.

The J gene is TRBJ2-3, the V gene TRBV20-1; D is possibly TRBD1 or TRBD2 (6 bases each). CDR1 and CDR2 (germline): DFQATT, SNEGSKA (reference sequence). CDR3 length: 15 amino acids. Trimming removed 0 bases from V and 4 bases from J, with 14 bases in between. The CDR3 sequence: CSARDGGRGADTQYF. As DNA, the CDR3 is TGCAGTGCTAGAGATGGGGGGCGCGGGGCAGATACGCAGTATTTT.

The rearrangement joins TRBV4-3 to TRBJ2-5; D possibly uses TRBD1 or TRBD2 (5 bases each). Trimming took 0 bases from V and 4 from J, leaving 12 bases between them. This CDR3 is 15 amino acids long. Germline V gene sequence: CDR1 LGHNA, CDR2 YSLEER. This CDR3 is CASSQEGTAVETQYF. The CDR3 bases are TGCGCCAGCAGCCAAGAGGGGACCGCGGTAGAGACCCAGTACTTC.

Here the CDR3 DNA reads TGTGCCAGCAGAAGGGCTAGCGGGGGCCCTAGCACAGATACGCAGTATTTT. Translation gives CASRRASGGPSTDTQYF. The V and J genes are TRBV12-3 or TRBV12-4 and TRBJ2-3; 10 positions agree with TRBD2. The trim removed 6 bases at V and 0 bases at J, leaving 9 bases unmatched. CDR3 length: 17 amino acids.